One and the same sample provided the 20 T cell receptor beta chains below, sequenced in a study of blood T cell repertoires in COVID-19. The method was immunoSEQ multiplex PCR; TCRdb's version includes in-frame clones alone and lacks a portion of them. This table has approximately 230,000 clones, 80% to 90% appearing once. The sequenced sample consisted of PBMCs or T cells enriched from blood (not recorded which). Receptor source: a man aged 18 to 35 who had recovered from COVID-19.

The chain recombines TRBV4-1 with TRBJ1-1; the D gene is possibly TRBD1 (6 bases). This CDR3 has 14 residues. Germline V gives CDR1 MGHRA, CDR2 YSYEKL. V was shortened by 4 bases and J by 0 bases, with 9 bases between the two germline ends. The CDR3 DNA is TGCGCCAGCAGCCTGGACAGTTTGAACACTGAAGCTTTCTTT. Translation: CASSLDSLNTEAFF.

The chain is built from TRBV2 and TRBJ1-6; D may be TRBD1 (6 bases). Trimming took off 6 bases at V and 0 bases at J, with 12 bases between the two ends. Germline V CDR1 and CDR2: SNHLY, FYNNEI. CDR3 length equals 16 residues. The CDR3 region is CASSLDRSSYNSPLHF. The DNA for the CDR3 is TGTGCCAGCAGCCTAGACAGGAGCTCCTATAATTCACCCCTCCACTTT.

This chain connects TRBV6-5 to TRBJ2-1; 7 bases fit TRBD1. Trimming removed 2 bases from V and 8 bases from J; junction bases left unmatched: 6. Germline V gene data show CDR1 as MNHEY and CDR2 as SVGAGI. CDR3 length equals 14 residues. The CDR3 region is CASSYRTGYDEQFF. The CDR3 DNA follows: TGTGCCAGCAGTTACCGGACAGGTTACGATGAGCAGTTCTTC.

The rearrangement links TRBV28 to TRBJ1-5; no clear D gene. This CDR3 has 15 amino acids. The germline gives CDR1 MDHEN, CDR2 SYDVKM. V lost 4 bases and J lost 0, with 10 bases in between. In nucleotides, the CDR3 is TGTGCCAGCAGTTCGAGGGCCCCTAGCAATCAGCCCCAGCATTTT. This translates into CASSSRAPSNQPQHF.

This chain joins TRBV27 and TRBJ2-7; 11 bases are shared with TRBD2. Germline V CDR1 and CDR2: MNHEY, SMNVEV (reference sequence). Trimming removed 6 bases from V and 3 bases from J; junction bases left unmatched: 13. This CDR3 is 17 amino acids long. CDR3 amino acids: CASRPPLSSGRYYEQYF. The CDR3 DNA reads as TGTGCCAGCAGACCACCTCTCTCTAGCGGGAGGTACTACGAGCAGTACTTC.

The chain combines TRBV28 with TRBJ1-1; perhaps TRBD1 as D (5 bases). The ends were cut back, 4 bases at V and 1 base at J, with 13 bases in the middle. Germline CDR1 reads MDHEN; CDR2 reads SYDVKM. The CDR3 consists of 15 residues. The CDR3 DNA is TGTGCCAGCAGTTCGGGTGGGGCGGAGAACACTGAAGCTTTCTTT. Its translation: CASSSGGAENTEAFF.

V is TRBV12-5 and J is TRBJ2-5; D is possibly TRBD2 (5 bases). The length of the CDR3 is 14 residues. Germline V gives CDR1 LGHNT, CDR2 FRNRAP. The germline V and J ends were trimmed by 1 base and 1 base, with 7 bases remaining between them. CDR3 in amino acids: CASGLGLSQETQYF. DNA for the CDR3: TGTGCTAGTGGTTTGGGACTAAGCCAAGAGACCCAGTACTTC. Complete variable domain (other parts from reference TRBV12-5 and TRBJ2-5): DARVTQTPRHKVTEMGQEVTMRCQPILGHNTVFWYRQTMMQGLELLAYFRNRAPLDDSGMPKDRFSAEMPDATLATLKIQPSEPRDSAVYFCASGLGLSQETQYFGPGTRLLVL.

This chain links TRBV15 with TRBJ2-7; 8 bases fit TRBD1. V shed 0 bases, J shed 3 bases, and the junction held 10 bases outside the gene matches. The CDR3 is 17 residues long. Germline assignment: CDR1 LNHNV and CDR2 YYDKDF (reference sequence). CDR3 nucleotides: TGTGCCACCAGCAGAGATCACTGGGACAGGCGGCGCTACGAGCAGTACTTC. This translates into CATSRDHWDRRRYEQYF.

CDR3 in DNA: TGTGCCAGCAGCCAAAACGAGGGGGTCGCCGGAAACACCATATATTTT. It yields the protein CASSQNEGVAGNTIYF. This chain uses TRBV4-2 with TRBJ1-3; perhaps TRBD1 as D (6 bases). Germline CDR1 reads LGHNA; CDR2 reads YNFKEQ. This CDR3 has 16 residues. Trimming cost V 2 bases and J 4 bases, with 15 bases left between them.

The chain joins TRBV27 to TRBJ1-5; D might be TRBD1 (5 bases). The V end was cut by 8 bases, the J end by 1 base, with 15 bases between. CDR3 length equals 15 residues. From germline, CDR1 is MNHEY and CDR2 SMNVEV (reference sequence). CDR3 region: CASGTEKGSNQPQHF. The CDR3 nucleotides read TGTGCCAGCGGGACTGAAAAGGGCAGCAATCAGCCCCAGCATTTT.

This clone has just a few counts. The V call is TRBV18, the J call TRBJ1-1; 10 bases fit TRBD1. From germline, CDR1 is KGHSH and CDR2 LQKENI. The V segment lost 4 bases and the J segment 5 bases; nucleotides outside the gene matches: 10. There are 16 residues in the CDR3. The CDR3 protein is CASSQGTGELQTEAFF. The CDR3, as DNA: TGTGCCAGCTCACAAGGGACAGGGGAGCTCCAGACTGAAGCTTTCTTT.

The V gene is TRBV5-4, the J gene TRBJ1-2, with 9 positions matching TRBD1. The CDR3 has 15 amino acids. Germline V gene data show CDR1 as SGHNT and CDR2 as YYREEE (reference sequence). Unmatched junction bases numbered 9, after V lost 4 bases and J lost 5 bases. This CDR3 is CASSNATGGDYGYTF. The CDR3 DNA follows: TGTGCCAGCAGCAATGCCACAGGGGGCGATTATGGCTACACCTTC. Full variable domain (remainder filled in from reference TRBV5-4 and TRBJ1-2): ETGVTQSPTHLIKTRGQQVTLRCSSQSGHNTVSWYQQALGQGPQFIFQYYREEENGRGNFPPRFSGLQFPNYSSELNVNALELDDSALYLCASSNATGGDYGYTFGSGTRLTVV.

V is TRBV24-1 and J is TRBJ2-4; TRBD1 matches at 8 bases. V shed 8 bases and J 1 base; nucleotides not matched to a gene: 6. Germline V gives CDR1 KGHDR, CDR2 SFDVKD. The CDR3 spans 15 residues. The CDR3 DNA is TGTGCCACCAATAAGGACAGGGAGGCCAAAAACATTCAGTACTTC. Its translation: CATNKDREAKNIQYF.

V is TRBV30 and J is TRBJ2-1; 12 positions match TRBD2. V lost 0 bases and J lost 16; bases outside the gene matches: 10. The germline V gene encodes CDR1 GTSNPN and CDR2 SVGIG (reference sequence). CDR3 length: 14 residues. For the CDR3, the DNA is TGTGCCTGGAGTGTATCCTTCGGACTAGCGGGGCATTTCTTC. The encoded protein is CAWSVSFGLAGHFF.

CDR3 protein: CASSEALQADSGRGKTQYF. CDR3 bases: TGTGCCAGCAGTGAAGCGCTTCAGGCAGATAGCGGGAGAGGGAAAACCCAGTACTTC. V and J are TRBV2 and TRBJ2-5, with TRBD2 identical over 9 bases. Germline lookup yields CDR1 SNHLY and CDR2 FYNNEI. CDR3 size: 19 residues. The V segment lost 0 bases and the J segment 8 bases; nucleotides outside the gene matches: 19.

This chain joins TRBV7-9 and TRBJ2-5; weak D call: TRBD1 (6 bases). CDR1 is SEHNR and CDR2 is FQNEAQ in the germline V gene (reference sequence). The V end was cut by 3 bases, the J end by 2 bases, with 13 bases between. The CDR3 extends over 15 amino acids. The CDR3 region is CASSLRLQGQETQYF. The CDR3 nucleotides are TGTGCCAGCAGCTTGCGATTACAGGGACAAGAGACCCAGTACTTC.

This chain uses TRBV6-5 with TRBJ2-3; TRBD1 aligns across 10 bases. There are 15 residues in the CDR3. The J segment lost 3 bases and the V segment lost 10 bases, leaving 10 bases of the junction unmatched. CDR1 MNHEY and CDR2 SVGAGI come from the germline V gene. DNA of the CDR3: TGTGCCATTTATGACAGGGGGCGCAGGACAGATACGCAGTATTTT. Protein: CAIYDRGRRTDTQYF.

This clone was picked up a small number of times. This chain links TRBV28 with TRBJ1-4; maybe TRBD1 (5 bases). The germline V and J ends were trimmed by 6 bases and 5 bases, with 7 bases remaining between them. Germline V gene data show CDR1 as MDHEN and CDR2 as SYDVKM. CDR3 length: 12 residues. CDR3 loop: CASRGGNEKLFF. The CDR3 bases are TGTGCCAGCAGGGGGGGGAATGAAAAACTGTTTTTT.

About this clone: At one of its ends the junction is not consistent with the germline gene, which may arise from a read error. J is TRBJ2-7 and V is TRBV13, with no clear D. The CDR3 sequence is 11 residues long. The germline gives CDR1 PRHDT, CDR2 FYEKMQ (reference sequence). CDR3 residues: CASSLGGASNF. The CDR3 nucleotides are TGTGCCAGCAGCTTAGGCGGAGCGAGCAACTTC.

V and J are TRBV15 and TRBJ1-1; D not certain. Germline lookup yields CDR1 LNHNV and CDR2 YYDKDF (reference sequence). The V and J ends lost 4 bases and 1 base respectively, with 7 bases between them. This CDR3 has 13 amino acids. The CDR3 here is CATSMRENTEAFF. The CDR3 DNA reads TGTGCCACCAGCATGCGGGAGAACACTGAAGCTTTCTTT.